In this sample, the clone carrying this TCR beta chain turned up once. Its matching antigen is unknown. The germline V gene has CDR1 SGHAT and CDR2 FQNNGV. The V gene end was trimmed by 4 bases and the J gene end by 5 bases; junction bases not matched to a gene: 3. The CDR3 has 13 amino acids. Among the roughly 120 subjects of the validation cohort, separate from the approximately 700-subject first cohort, were the donors. The sample comes from a study of cytomegalovirus exposure and HLA in healthy donors. Study results and limitations: In vitro checks showed that a few CMV-associated chains really do target CMV antigens.

The method was immunoSEQ multiplex PCR; TCRdb's version includes in-frame clones alone and lacks a portion of them. The top ten hold 1.4% of the sample, which has tens of thousands of clones, approximately 94% seen once. The chain uses TRBV11-2 and TRBJ1-1, with TRBD1 identical over 8 bases. Sequencing was performed on PBMCs. The TCR was taken from a man aged 18 to 30 in good health and CMV-seropositive. This chain's CDR3 is CASSSGQGTEAFF. The CDR3 region has the DNA TGTGCCAGCAGCTCCGGACAGGGAACTGAAGCTTTCTTT.